This TCR beta chain was recovered during a study of OX40 agonist ivuxolimab in advanced cancers. Study-wide background: A mean age of roughly 62 years, range 23 to 79, was recorded, and roughly 83% were male.

Data came from immunoSEQ multiplex PCR; TCRdb stores just in-frame clones and leaves some out. This repertoire shows roughly 17,000 clones, approximately 85% found once; its top ten account for approximately 28%. This clone appeared a single time. V lost 0 bases and J 5 bases, leaving 14 bases between the germline ends. This CDR3 has 15 residues. Germline V gene lookup returns CDR1 SGDLS and CDR2 YYNGEE. The sequences come from CD4+ or CD8+ T cells sorted from blood, collected in a trial of the OX40 agonist ivuxolimab. This clonotype originated in an adult with an advanced solid tumor such as melanoma, head and neck, liver or kidney cancer. The chain has TRBV9 and TRBJ2-5; perhaps D is TRBD1 or TRBD2 (6 bases each). This CDR3 reads CASSVEAGEDETQYF. CDR3 nucleotide sequence: TGTGCCAGCAGCGTAGAGGCAGGGGAGGATGAGACCCAGTACTTC.